This T cell receptor beta chain was identified in a study of blood T cell repertoires in COVID-19. Study background: Samples came from the United States, Italy and Spain, spanning acute and convalescent COVID-19.

In the original workflow: The assay estimated nucleated cells by amplifying reference gene primers. Using immunoSEQ multiplex PCR, the repertoire was profiled, and TCRdb retains in-frame clones only, with some absent. D and trimming were read from the DNA, whereas the V and J calls and clone size are those reported in that table. This sample has over 75,000 clones, with about 80% found just once. The J segment lost 2 bases and the V segment lost 0 bases, leaving 11 bases of the junction unmatched. This CDR3 spans 18 amino acids. CDR1 SGHRS and CDR2 YFSETQ come from the germline V gene. This clonotype was sampled from a woman aged 70-85 years with acute or convalescent COVID-19. The sequenced sample was peripheral blood. The chain couples TRBV5-1 to TRBJ1-3; 7 bases fit TRBD1. CDR3 loop: CASSLAGRTGSTGNTIYF. For the CDR3, the DNA is TGCGCCAGCAGCTTGGCCGGAAGGACAGGCTCAACTGGAAACACCATATATTTT.